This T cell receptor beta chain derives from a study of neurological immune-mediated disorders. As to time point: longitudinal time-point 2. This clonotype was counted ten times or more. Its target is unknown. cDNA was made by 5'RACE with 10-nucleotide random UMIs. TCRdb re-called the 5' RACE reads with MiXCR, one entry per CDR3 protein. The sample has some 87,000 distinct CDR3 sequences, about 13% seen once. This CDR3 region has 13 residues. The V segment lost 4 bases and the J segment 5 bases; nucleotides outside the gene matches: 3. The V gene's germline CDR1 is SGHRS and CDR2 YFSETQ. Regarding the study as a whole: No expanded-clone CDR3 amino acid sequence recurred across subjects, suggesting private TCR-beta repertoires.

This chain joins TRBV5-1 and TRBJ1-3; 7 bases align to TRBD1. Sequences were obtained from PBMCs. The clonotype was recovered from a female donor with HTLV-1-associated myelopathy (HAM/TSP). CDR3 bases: TGCGCCAGCAGCGAGGGACAGAGAAACACCATATATTTT. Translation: CASSEGQRNTIYF.